These 20 T cell receptor beta chains came from one sample sequenced in a study of T cell changes during pregnancy in multiple sclerosis. Sequencing used immunoSEQ multiplex PCR; TCRdb keeps in-frame clones, though not all of them. Among 90,000 to 130,000 clones listed, about 90% were seen once. The sequencing here drew on peripheral blood, taken in the third trimester of pregnancy. These receptors originate from a female donor with multiple sclerosis, enrolled in a pregnancy study.

This clone was detected only once. The DNA for the CDR3 is TGTGCCAGCAGTGAAACGGAGAGCTCCTATAATTCACCCCTCCACTTT. It yields the protein CASSETESSYNSPLHF. The rearrangement uses TRBV2 and TRBJ1-6, with unresolved D. V lost 2 bases, J lost 0 bases, and 8 bases lay in between. This CDR3 region has 16 residues. CDR1 is SNHLY, CDR2 FYNNEI, per germline.

The chain combines TRBV19 with TRBJ1-5; D not certain. The CDR3 consists of 14 residues. Germline V gene sequence: CDR1 LNHDA, CDR2 SQIVND (reference sequence). Trimming shortened V by 11 bases and J by 9 bases, and 23 bases separated the two germline ends. The CDR3 is CASRPPGNGGPQHF. Here the CDR3 DNA reads TGTGCCTCACGTCCCCCGGGGAACGGTGGGCCCCAGCATTTT.

The V and J genes are TRBV5-1 and TRBJ2-7; 7 nucleotides agree with TRBD1. Germline values: CDR1 SGHRS, CDR2 YFSETQ. The trim removed 4 bases at V and 2 bases at J, leaving 12 bases unmatched. The CDR3 runs to 16 residues. CDR3 sequence: CASSQRPGTAPYEQYF. CDR3 bases: TGCGCCAGCAGCCAGCGGCCCGGGACAGCCCCCTACGAGCAGTACTTC. Based on the CDR3 plus reference TRBV5-1 and TRBJ2-7, the full variable domain is KAGVTQTPRYLIKTRGQQVTLSCSPISGHRSVSWYQQTPGQGLQFLFEYFSETQRNKGNFPGRFSGRQFSNSRSEMNVSTLELGDSALYLCASSQRPGTAPYEQYFGPGTRLTVT.

The chain couples TRBV6-1 to TRBJ2-7, with 7 positions matching TRBD1. This CDR3 is built from 14 residues. The germline CDR1 and CDR2 sequences are MNHNS and SASEGT. V gave up 3 bases and J gave up 0 bases; unmatched junction bases: 2. This CDR3 reads CASSETGSSYEQYF. The CDR3 DNA reads as TGTGCCAGCAGTGAGACAGGGAGCTCCTACGAGCAGTACTTC.

The chain employs TRBV5-1 and TRBJ2-7; TRBD2 matches 9 bases. The CDR3 is 16 amino acids. CDR1 and CDR2 from the germline V gene are SGHRS and YFSETQ. The trim removed 4 bases at V and 0 bases at J, leaving 8 bases unmatched. As DNA, the CDR3 is TGCGCCAGCAGCGCCCGAGCGACTAGCGGCTCCTACGAGCAGTACTTC. The encoded protein is CASSARATSGSYEQYF. The whole variable domain, filled in from reference TRBV5-1 and TRBJ2-7, reads KAGVTQTPRYLIKTRGQQVTLSCSPISGHRSVSWYQQTPGQGLQFLFEYFSETQRNKGNFPGRFSGRQFSNSRSEMNVSTLELGDSALYLCASSARATSGSYEQYFGPGTRLTVT.

This clone was found once. This sequence joins TRBV6-4 and TRBJ1-5, with 7 bases that match TRBD1. Germline CDR1 MRHNA, CDR2 SNTAGT. The CDR3 spans 13 residues. The junction had 6 bases not matched to a gene; V was cut back by 6 bases and J by 7 bases. In DNA, the CDR3 is TGTGCCAGCAGCCTAGACAGGGACCAGCCCCAGCATTTT. As protein: CASSLDRDQPQHF.

V and J are TRBV4-1 and TRBJ2-3; D uncertain. The CDR3 sequence is 16 residues long. The V and J ends lost 0 bases and 0 bases respectively, with 10 bases between them. Germline CDR1 is MGHRA and CDR2 is YSYEKL. The CDR3 sequence: CASSQDGPYSTDTQYF. The CDR3 DNA sequence: TGCGCCAGCAGCCAAGATGGGCCTTATAGCACAGATACGCAGTATTTT.

The chain combines TRBV13 with TRBJ2-2; 8 bases agree with TRBD2. Germline V gene data show CDR1 as PRHDT and CDR2 as FYEKMQ (reference sequence). This CDR3 has 17 residues. V trimming: 5 bases; J trimming: 12 bases; junction bases outside the gene matches: 20. The CDR3 DNA is TGTGCCAGCAGCCAATCGCCTTCAGCGGGAGCAGTGAAGCAGCTGTTTTTT. Translation gives CASSQSPSAGAVKQLFF. Looking up the rest from reference TRBV13 and TRBJ2-2 gives the full variable domain: AAGVIQSPRHLIKEKRETATLKCYPIPRHDTVYWYQQGPGQDPQFLISFYEKMQSDKGSIPDRFSAQQFSDYHSELNMSSLELGDSALYFCASSQSPSAGAVKQLFFGEGSRLTVL.

The gene calls are TRBV5-1 and TRBJ2-1; D is perhaps TRBD1 (5 bases). The V end lost 2 bases, the J end lost 6 bases, and 18 bases lay between the germline ends. There are 16 residues in the CDR3. The germline V gene has CDR1 SGHRS and CDR2 YFSETQ. Here the CDR3 DNA reads TGCGCCAGCAGCTTAGGTGGGGCCGCAGCAATCAATGAGCAGTTCTTC. Amino acid sequence: CASSLGGAAAINEQFF.

The chain has TRBV29-1 and TRBJ1-2; TRBD1 is a possible D gene (5 bases). This CDR3 has 13 amino acids. V lost 6 bases and J lost 0, with 11 bases in between. Germline V gene sequence: CDR1 SQVTM, CDR2 ANQGSEA. CDR3 in amino acids: CSVGRDSNYGYTF. In nucleotides, the CDR3 is TGCAGCGTCGGGCGGGACTCTAACTATGGCTACACCTTC.

This chain links TRBV10-3 with TRBJ1-5; TRBD1 aligns across 10 bases. Per germline, CDR1 ENHRY and CDR2 SYGVKD. This CDR3 has 14 amino acids. Trimming took 6 bases from V and 2 from J; bases not matched to a gene: 1. CDR3 residues: CAIRGTGGNQPQHF. The CDR3 region has the DNA TGTGCCATCAGAGGGACAGGGGGCAATCAGCCCCAGCATTTT.

This chain joins TRBV30 and TRBJ2-1; D might be TRBD2 (5 bases). V was cut by 5 bases and J by 6 bases, with 11 bases left in between. Germline V lookup: CDR1 GTSNPN, CDR2 SVGIG (reference sequence). This CDR3 has 12 amino acids. The CDR3 nucleotides read TGTGCCTGGGGACTGTGGCTCAATGAGCAGTTCTTC. It is translated as CAWGLWLNEQFF.

The chain is built from TRBV9 and TRBJ2-7, with TRBD2 identical over 9 bases. The CDR3 loop spans 16 amino acids. After removal of 0 bases from V and 4 bases from J, the junction contained 8 bases not matched to a gene. The V gene's germline CDR1 is SGDLS and CDR2 YYNGEE. The CDR3 DNA reads as TGTGCCAGCAGCGTAGAAGGTAGCGGGAGTATTTACGAGCAGTACTTC. Translation gives CASSVEGSGSIYEQYF.

The chain couples TRBV6-6 to TRBJ2-7; 10 bases map to TRBD1. This CDR3 region has 16 residues. Germline CDR1 MNHNY, CDR2 SVGAGI (reference sequence). The V segment lost 6 bases and the J segment 6 bases; nucleotides outside the gene matches: 14. DNA of the CDR3: TGTGCCAGCAGACGATATCCGGGACAGGGGATCCTCGAGCAGTACTTC. Translated, it gives CASRRYPGQGILEQYF.

This chain links TRBV7-8 with TRBJ1-2; the match to TRBD1 covers 8 bases. Trimming removed 2 bases from V and 2 bases from J; junction bases left unmatched: 7. CDR3 length equals 16 residues. CDR1 and CDR2 (germline): SGHVS, FQNEAQ. CDR3 sequence reads: CASSLPGGQVNYGYTF. The CDR3 nucleotides are TGTGCCAGCAGCTTACCCGGGGGACAGGTGAACTATGGCTACACCTTC. Filled out from reference TRBV7-8 and TRBJ1-2, the complete variable domain reads GAGVSQSPRYKVAKRGQDVALRCDPISGHVSLFWYQQALGQGPEFLTYFQNEAQLDKSGLPSDRFFAERPEGSVSTLKIQRTQQEDSAVYLCASSLPGGQVNYGYTFGSGTRLTVV.

The chain couples TRBV6-5 to TRBJ2-1; 7 bases line up with TRBD1. This CDR3 is 15 amino acids long. CDR1 and CDR2 (germline): MNHEY, SVGAGI. The J segment lost 2 bases and the V segment lost 5 bases, leaving 6 bases of the junction unmatched. Here the CDR3 DNA reads TGTGCCAGCAGTATAGGACAGGAGCCCTACAATGAGCAGTTCTTC. Its protein is CASSIGQEPYNEQFF.

The chain recombines TRBV15 with TRBJ2-2; D is undetermined. The germline CDR1 and CDR2 sequences are LNHNV and YYDKDF (reference sequence). V was cut by 1 base and J by 7 bases, with 4 bases left in between. The CDR3 contains 12 residues. The CDR3 reads CATSRVLGELFF. The CDR3 nucleotides are TGTGCCACCAGCAGAGTTCTCGGGGAGCTGTTTTTT.

The chain recombines TRBV27 with TRBJ2-1; D might be TRBD1 (5 bases). V was clipped by 0 bases and J by 9 bases, with 12 bases between them. The CDR3 is 14 residues long. Per germline, CDR1 MNHEY and CDR2 SMNVEV (reference sequence). This chain's CDR3 is CASSLSRVTGEQFF. The CDR3 DNA follows: TGTGCCAGCAGTTTATCAAGGGTTACAGGTGAGCAGTTCTTC.

The chain carries TRBV21-1 and TRBJ2-7; the table's D call, TRBD1, was not checked against the DNA. TRBV21-1 constitutes a pseudogene. The CDR3 runs to 17 residues. CDR3 residues: CASSKAPHRGVSYEQYF. CDR3 nucleotide sequence: TGTGCCAGCAGCAAAGCGCCCCACAGGGGTGTATCCTACGAGCAGTACTTC.

The V call is TRBV7-9, the J call TRBJ1-1; 7 bases match TRBD1. CDR1 is SEHNR and CDR2 is FQNEAQ in the germline V gene (reference sequence). V was clipped by 5 bases and J by 3 bases; unmatched bases: 9. The CDR3 is 15 amino acids. This CDR3 reads CASSVLQGQDTEAFF. CDR3 DNA sequence: TGTGCCAGCAGCGTTTTACAGGGGCAGGACACTGAAGCTTTCTTT.